This T cell receptor (beta chain) originates from a study of T cell changes during pregnancy in multiple sclerosis (dated by TCRdb to about 2019). Broadly, across the study: The study examined how the T cell repertoire changed over the course of pregnancy in women with multiple sclerosis.

From the cysteine up to the phenylalanine, the CDR3 has a length of 16 residues. Kept here is only the CDR3 DNA, which spans 48 bases and is read in frame from base 1. CDR1 and CDR2 (SNHLY, FYNNEI) derive from the germline V gene. Compared with germline, V lacks 0 bases and J lacks 4 bases; bases without a gene match: 3. Remarks on this clone: Its antigen target is currently unknown. Base qualities are missing; no much larger clone stands one base away.

The library was obtained by the immunoSEQ multiplex PCR assay. TCRdb took this table from immuneACCESS and kept in-frame rearrangements with V and J called. Such tables lack part of the clones; where checked against another copy, unresolved V genes explain under half of the gap, and the rest is unexplained. This sample lists about 36,000 clones; 88% were detected once. About 0.5% of the sample comes from the top ten. The input for sequencing was CD4+ T cells from peripheral blood mononuclear cells, taken in the first trimester of pregnancy. The rearranged segments are TRBV2 and TRBJ2-3, with TRBD1 matching 11 junction bases. This receptor was obtained from a female donor with multiple sclerosis, enrolled in a pregnancy study. The DNA is TGTGCCAGCAGTGAAGCACGGACAGGGGGCCCAGATACGCAGTATTTT. This translates into CASSEARTGGPDTQYF.